One and the same sample provided the 9 T cell receptor beta chains below, sequenced in a study of blood T cell repertoires in COVID-19. The protocol was immunoSEQ multiplex PCR, while the TCRdb copy is restricted to in-frame clones and leaves out a portion. The repertoire has 130,000 or so clones, approximately 90% of them found once; the top ten carry more than 3.5%. The specimen sequenced was peripheral blood. The receptors were gathered from a man aged 55 to 69 with COVID-19, enrolled during active disease.

The chain employs TRBV5-1 and TRBJ1-2, with TRBD1 matching 7 bases. V was pared by 3 bases and J by 4 bases, with 6 bases of the junction left unmatched. This CDR3 is 14 amino acids long. Germline CDR1 and CDR2: SGHRS and YFSETQ. The CDR3 coding sequence is TGCGCCAGCAGCTCCCAGGGGGTCACCTATGGCTACACCTTC. Amino acids: CASSSQGVTYGYTF.

V and J are TRBV5-1 and TRBJ1-1, with 11 nucleotides matching TRBD1. Losses at the gene ends were 5 bases for V and 0 bases for J; bases not matched to a gene: 9. The CDR3 length is 17 residues. Germline CDR1 reads SGHRS; CDR2 reads YFSETQ. CDR3 coding DNA: TGCGCCAGCAGTAAGGGACAGGGGGACCACATGAACACTGAAGCTTTCTTT. It encodes CASSKGQGDHMNTEAFF.

This sequence joins TRBV10-3 and TRBJ1-3; 9 nucleotides agree with TRBD1. CDR1 and CDR2 from the germline V gene are ENHRY and SYGVKD. Unmatched junction bases numbered 5, after V lost 10 bases and J lost 4 bases. The CDR3 has 13 amino acids. For the CDR3, the DNA is TGTGCCACCAACAGGGGGCCCGGAAACACCATATATTTT. Its translation is CATNRGPGNTIYF.

The chain links TRBV21-1 to TRBJ1-5. TRBV21-1 is reported as a pseudogene. The CDR3 runs 16 residues. CDR3 sequence: CASSANAGASNQPQHF. The CDR3 coding sequence is TGTGCCAGCAGCGCCAACGCGGGAGCTAGCAATCAGCCCCAGCATTTT.

The chain is built from TRBV4-3 and TRBJ1-2; weak D call: TRBD1 (6 bases). The V gene's germline CDR1 is LGHNA and CDR2 YSLEER. The V gene lost 1 base and the J gene lost 7 bases, with 10 bases spanning the gap. This CDR3 is built from 13 residues. CDR3 sequence: CASSQVQGTGYTF. CDR3 sequence (DNA): TGCGCCAGCAGCCAAGTCCAGGGGACTGGCTACACCTTC.

This sequence joins TRBV28 and TRBJ1-5; the D is unclear. The CDR3 sequence is 13 residues long. The V gene's germline CDR1 is MDHEN and CDR2 SYDVKM. Trimming stripped 6 bases from V and 5 bases from J, with 11 bases between. The CDR3 region has the DNA TGTGCCAGCAGAGCGGGAGGGTATCAGCCCCAGCATTTT. Amino acid sequence: CASRAGGYQPQHF.

The V and J genes are TRBV30 and TRBJ2-5; perhaps TRBD2 as D (5 bases). V was cut by 4 bases and J by 1 base, with 19 bases left in between. Per germline, CDR1 GTSNPN and CDR2 SVGIG (reference sequence). This CDR3 is built from 16 residues. The CDR3 DNA sequence: TGTGCCTGGATTCGGCCGGGATGGGGAGTCCAAGAGACCCAGTACTTC. Its protein is CAWIRPGWGVQETQYF.

The chain has TRBV5-1 and TRBJ2-1; D is undetermined. Germline assignment: CDR1 SGHRS and CDR2 YFSETQ. V gave up 0 bases and J gave up 9 bases, with 4 bases separating them. This CDR3 is 11 amino acids long. In DNA form, the CDR3 reads TGCGCCAGCAGCTTGGACGGTGAGCAGTTCTTC. This encodes CASSLDGEQFF. The full variable domain, rest sourced from reference TRBV5-1 and TRBJ2-1, is KAGVTQTPRYLIKTRGQQVTLSCSPISGHRSVSWYQQTPGQGLQFLFEYFSETQRNKGNFPGRFSGRQFSNSRSEMNVSTLELGDSALYLCASSLDGEQFFGPGTRLTVL.

The chain links TRBV6-1 to TRBJ1-2, with D possibly matching TRBD1 (5 bases). The V end was cut by 2 bases, the J end by 8 bases, with 15 bases between. Germline V lookup: CDR1 MNHNS, CDR2 SASEGT. The CDR3 consists of 14 residues. CDR3 sequence: CASSEQGGAKGYTF. The CDR3 DNA follows: TGTGCCAGCAGTGAACAGGGAGGGGCGAAAGGCTACACCTTC.